This T cell receptor beta chain is drawn from a study of T cells in narcolepsy. The table came from immunoSEQ multiplex PCR; TCRdb's copy has only in-frame clones and leaves some out. The table shows fewer than 35,000 clones, with around 83% occurring only once. Germline CDR1 reads MGHDK; CDR2 reads SYGVNS. Trimming stripped 1 base from V and 0 bases from J, with 10 bases between. The CDR3 consists of 16 residues. This clone turned up a few times. Its antigen is not known. Overall study findings and caveats: HCRT-specific and TRIB2-specific autoreactive clonotypes appeared among same-patient CSF and blood CD4+ clonotypes.

The chain is built from TRBV25-1 and TRBJ1-3; D uncertain. This sequence originates from a human donor in good health. Material for sequencing was memory (CD45RA-) CD4+ T cells from blood. The CDR3 region is CASSELGIGSGNTIYF. Written as DNA, the CDR3 is TGTGCCAGCAGTGAATTGGGTATAGGCTCTGGAAACACCATATATTTT.